This T cell receptor beta chain emerged from a study of vaccination and CD4 T cells after COVID-19. TCRdb processed the PCR reads anew with MiXCR; each CDR3 protein has one entry. The profile covers more than 35,000 distinct CDR3 sequences, with 36% appearing a single time and 4.5% to 7% taken by the ten largest. As to time point: late sampling 161 to 241 days after vaccination in a few convalescent patients. This clonotype was detected a few times. Germline trimming cut 5 bases from V and 2 bases from J; bases unmatched to any gene: 9. The CDR3 length is 17 residues. The germline V gene has CDR1 LNHNV and CDR2 YYDKDF (reference sequence).

The chain links TRBV15 to TRBJ2-3, with 11 bases lining up with TRBD2. The source material was CD4+ T cells from blood, sampled about 7 months after SARS-CoV-2 vaccination. The clonotype comes from a human donor who had recovered from COVID-19. In DNA, the CDR3 is TGTGCCACCAGCCGGCTGGGACTAGCGGTTTCCACAGATACGCAGTATTTT. As protein: CATSRLGLAVSTDTQYF.